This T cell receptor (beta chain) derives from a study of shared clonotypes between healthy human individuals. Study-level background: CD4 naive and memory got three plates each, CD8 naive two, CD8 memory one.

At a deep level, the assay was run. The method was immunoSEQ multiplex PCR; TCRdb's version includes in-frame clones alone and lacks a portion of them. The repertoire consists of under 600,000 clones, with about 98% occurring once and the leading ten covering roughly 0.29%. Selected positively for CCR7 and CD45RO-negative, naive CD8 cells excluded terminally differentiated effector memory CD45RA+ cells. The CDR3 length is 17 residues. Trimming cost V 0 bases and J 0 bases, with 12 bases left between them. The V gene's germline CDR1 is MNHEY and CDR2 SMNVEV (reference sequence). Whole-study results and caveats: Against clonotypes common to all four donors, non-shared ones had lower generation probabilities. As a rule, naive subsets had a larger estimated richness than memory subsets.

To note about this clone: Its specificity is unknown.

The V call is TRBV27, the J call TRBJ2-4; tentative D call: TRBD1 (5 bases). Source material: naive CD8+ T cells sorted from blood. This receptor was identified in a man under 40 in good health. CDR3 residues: CASSLSAGNLAKNIQYF. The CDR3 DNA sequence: TGTGCCAGCAGTTTATCAGCAGGGAATTTAGCCAAAAACATTCAGTACTTC.